This TCR beta chain originates from a study of blood T cell repertoires in COVID-19. Study in general: Sites in the United States, Italy and Spain provided acute and convalescent COVID-19 samples. The analysed material was cDNA or gDNA that came from T cells, B-cell-depleted T cells, or PBMCs.

The V and J ends lost 5 bases and 2 bases respectively, with 14 bases between them. The CDR3 covers 16 residues. Germline V lookup: CDR1 SGHRS, CDR2 YFSETQ. Only in-frame clones appear in the TCRdb table, and some are missing; sequencing was by immunoSEQ multiplex PCR. The sample has around 110,000 clones, just over 85% seen once. This TCR came from a man aged 35 to 55 with acute or convalescent COVID-19. The specimen was peripheral blood. The chain joins TRBV5-1 to TRBJ2-6, with D possibly matching TRBD2 (5 bases). This CDR3 reads CASRSRGIPGANVLTF. The CDR3 bases are TGCGCCAGCAGGTCTCGGGGTATCCCTGGGGCCAACGTCCTGACTTTC.